The clone carrying this TCR beta chain was seen only once. Its antigen is not known. This entry belongs to a study of OX40 agonist ivuxolimab in advanced cancers. Study overall: Participants averaged about 60 years of age (range 23 to 79) and were around 83% male. Partial responses occurred in three patients (one hepatocellular carcinoma, two cutaneous melanoma). Study results and limitations: In the 0.1-3.0 mg/kg groups, partial responders showed among the lowest expansion. Clonal expansion by week 6 occurred in CD4+ and CD8+ blood T cells (at 0.1 to 3.0 mg/kg).

The repertoire was sequenced with immunoSEQ multiplex PCR; TCRdb's copy has only in-frame clones and lacks some. The repertoire holds around 79,000 clones, 65% to 90% seen once, with under 0.75% in the top ten. The CDR3 length is 17 residues. Germline-derived CDR1 and CDR2 are SGHVS and FQNEAQ. Trimming stripped 2 bases from V and 2 bases from J, with 16 bases between. The chain combines TRBV7-8 with TRBJ2-1; no clear D. The source material was CD4+ or CD8+ T cells sorted from blood, sampled in a trial of the OX40 agonist ivuxolimab. The TCR comes from an adult with an advanced solid tumor such as melanoma, head and neck, liver or kidney cancer. CDR3 residues: CASSLLPRSHPYNEQFF. The CDR3 nucleotides are TGTGCCAGCAGCTTACTCCCCAGATCCCACCCCTACAATGAGCAGTTCTTC.